The clone carrying this T cell receptor (beta chain) was detected only once. V gave up 3 bases and J gave up 3 bases, with 14 bases separating them. This CDR3 is built from 15 residues. Germline V gives CDR1 KGHSH, CDR2 LQKENI. This sample was included in a study of blood T cell repertoires in COVID-19. Study context: Specimens from acute and convalescent COVID-19 originated in the United States, Italy and Spain. In each case, the material was cDNA or gDNA derived from T cells, B-cell-depleted T cells, or PBMCs.

Under the authors' procedure: Reference gene primer amplification gave estimated nucleated cell counts. Libraries were prepared by immunoSEQ multiplex PCR; TCRdb keeps only in-frame clonotypes and omits some of them. V, J and clone size are taken as reported in that table, and D and trimming were inferred from the DNA itself. The sample gives about 400,000 clones, more than 70% of which show up once; over 1% is in the top ten. The V gene is TRBV18, the J gene TRBJ1-1, with D tentatively TRBD1 (6 bases). The TCR was taken from a middle-aged man with acute or convalescent COVID-19. Sequencing input: peripheral blood. The CDR3 is CASSPSRGRDTEAFF. The CDR3 coding sequence is TGTGCCAGCTCACCTTCGAGGGGGAGGGACACTGAAGCTTTCTTT.